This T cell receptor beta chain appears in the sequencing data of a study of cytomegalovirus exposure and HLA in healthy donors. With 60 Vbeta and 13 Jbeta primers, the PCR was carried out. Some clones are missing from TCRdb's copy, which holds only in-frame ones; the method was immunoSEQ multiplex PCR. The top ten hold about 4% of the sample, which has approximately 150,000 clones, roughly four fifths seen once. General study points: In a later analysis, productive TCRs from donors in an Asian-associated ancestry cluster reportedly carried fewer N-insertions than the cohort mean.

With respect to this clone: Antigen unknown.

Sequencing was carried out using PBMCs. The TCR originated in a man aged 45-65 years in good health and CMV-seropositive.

The CDR3: CASSQEVAQISGNTIYF. CDR3 bases: TGTGCCAGCAGCCAAGAAGTTGCACAGATCTCTGGAAACACCATATATTTT. V usage is TRBV4-2 and J usage is TRBJ1-3, with D uncertain. Germline loops: CDR1 LGHNA, CDR2 YNFKEQ. V was trimmed by 0 bases and J by 0 bases, leaving 12 bases between them. This CDR3 contains 17 residues.